This entry lists 25 T cell receptor beta chains sequenced from one sample in a study of kidney transplant recipient with SARS-CoV-2 infection. Each CDR3 protein gets one entry after TCRdb re-called the reads with MiXCR. The table lists fewer than 250,000 distinct CDR3 sequences, less than 35% of them singletons, with more than 6.5% in the top ten. The sample was a blood sample, taken at baseline and on day 111 from a kidney transplant recipient. The receptors originated from a male patient in his thirties who had COVID-19 and was a kidney transplant recipient. Some T cells may trace back to the graft donor.

Points on this clonotype: At one end the junction does not follow the germline gene, possibly because of a read error. The chain links TRBV12-3 or TRBV12-4 to TRBJ1-2; no definite D call. There are 17 residues in the CDR3. CDR3 in amino acids: CVSSVTTTAGKTYGYTF. The CDR3 DNA reads as TGTGTCAGCAGTGTAACAACCACAGCGGGAAAGACCTATGGCTACACCTTC.

Worth noting for this clonotype: This may come from a read error, since a much larger clone is one base off. The chain employs TRBV20-1 and TRBJ2-1; 12 bases are a match to TRBD2. The CDR3 contains 17 residues. Germline assignment: CDR1 DFQATT and CDR2 SNEGSKA (reference sequence). The CDR3 sequence: CSATFLAGGHSYNGQFF. For the CDR3, the DNA is TGCAGTGCAACGTTTCTAGCGGGAGGGCACTCCTACAATGGGCAGTTCTTC.

This clonotype was seen many times. Here the CDR3 reads CASLGSVPGKTYGYTF. CDR3 coding DNA: TGTGCCAGCTTAGGATCCGTACCAGGAAAGACCTATGGCTACACCTTC. The chain uses TRBV5-4 and TRBJ1-2; the D is unclear. The V and J ends lost 7 bases and 4 bases respectively, with 23 bases between them. The CDR3 extends over 16 amino acids. Germline lookup yields CDR1 SGHNT and CDR2 YYREEE (reference sequence).

This clonotype was recorded only once. This may arise from a read error, as a much more abundant clone is one base away. The rearrangement joins TRBV29-1 to TRBJ1-3; possible D gene TRBD1, 6 bases. This CDR3 contains 13 residues. Germline assignment: CDR1 SQVTM and CDR2 ANQGSEA. CDR3 residues: CSVVDRTGDTIYF. CDR3 sequence (DNA): TGCAGCGTCGTAGACAGGACTGGAGACACCATATATTTT.

The V call is TRBV11-2, the J call TRBJ1-4; D gene ambiguous. V lost 3 bases and J lost 8, with 10 bases in between. This CDR3 region has 13 residues. CDR1 and CDR2 from the germline V gene are SGHAT and FQNNGV. CDR3 bases: TGTGCCAGCAGCTTCCGAGGGAACGAAAAACTGTTTTTT. This translates into CASSFRGNEKLFF.

In regard to this clonotype: A clone one base away is much larger, so this may be a read error. The rearrangement links TRBV3-1 to TRBJ1-1, with D hard to call. The length of the CDR3 is 17 residues. V dropped 5 bases and J dropped 4 bases, with 23 bases sitting between them. Per germline, CDR1 LGHDT and CDR2 YNNKEL (reference sequence). The CDR3: CASSLKVPISICTEAFF. CDR3 DNA: TGTGCCAGCAGCTTAAAGGTTCCCATTTCAATTTGCACTGAAGCTTTCTTT.

On this clonotype itself: Possible read error: a much larger clone is one base away. CDR3 amino acids: CSVSDGRNTIYF. The CDR3 nucleotides read TGCAGCGTTTCCGACGGGCGAAACACCATATATTTT. The rearrangement links TRBV29-1 to TRBJ1-3, with D hard to call. This CDR3 region has 12 residues. Germline V gene lookup returns CDR1 SQVTM and CDR2 ANQGSEA. V was pared by 5 bases and J by 5 bases, with 10 bases between. The variable domain in full, with the rest retrieved from reference TRBV29-1 and TRBJ1-3, is SAVISQKPSRDICQRGTSLTIQCQVDSQVTMMFWYRQQPGQSLTLIATANQGSEATYESGFVIDKFPISRPNLTFSTLTVSNMSPEDSSIYLCSVSDGRNTIYFGEGSWLTVV.

This clonotype has ten or more counts. This chain joins TRBV7-3 and TRBJ2-3; 11 bases are a match to TRBD2. CDR1 SGHTA and CDR2 FQGTGA come from the germline V gene. CDR3 length: 16 residues. Trimming removed 0 bases from V and 5 bases from J; junction bases left unmatched: 4. The chain's CDR3 is CASSLTSGGALDTQYF. CDR3 coding DNA: TGTGCCAGCAGCTTAACTAGCGGGGGGGCCCTAGATACGCAGTATTTT.

In regard to this clonotype: This sequence may be a read error, since a much larger clone differs from it by one base. This sequence joins TRBV7-9 and TRBJ2-2, with D unclear. The length of the CDR3 is 15 residues. CDR1 and CDR2 (germline): SEHNR, FQNEAQ (reference sequence). CDR3 sequence: CAGSLRLANTGELFF. For the CDR3, the DNA is TGTGCCGGCAGCTTGCGTTTAGCGAACACCGGGGAGCTGTTTTTT.

This clonotype was observed a handful of times. The J gene is TRBJ1-2, the V gene TRBV8-2; the table's D call TRBD1 went unverified against the DNA. TRBV8-2 is termed a pseudogene. This CDR3 contains 16 residues. The chain's CDR3 is CGSADIDSRKTYGYTF. In nucleotides, the CDR3 is TGTGGCAGTGCGGACATTGATAGCCGAAAGACCTATGGCTACACCTTC.

Points on this clonotype: A much larger clone lies one base from this, so it may be a read error. The V gene is TRBV12-3 or TRBV12-4, the J gene TRBJ2-7; no clear D gene. The CDR3 runs 12 residues. CDR3: CTSSKPLGEQYF. In DNA form, the CDR3 reads TGTACCAGCAGCAAACCCCTGGGGGAGCAGTACTTC.

In its sample, this clonotype was seen many times. The V and J genes are TRBV21-1 and TRBJ2-7. TRBV21-1 is described as a pseudogene. The CDR3 sequence is 14 residues long. The chain's CDR3 is CASSRVQAGYEQYF. The CDR3 nucleotides read TGTGCCAGCAGCCGGGTCCAGGCTGGCTACGAGCAGTACTTC.

About this clonotype itself: This sequence may be a read error, since a much larger clone differs from it by one base. This chain joins TRBV7-1 and TRBJ1-2; D is unclear. TRBV7-1 is an open reading frame whose function is uncertain. Between the trimmed V and J ends, which lost 5 bases and 4 bases, there was a span of 23 bases. The CDR3 runs 17 residues. The CDR3 DNA reads as TGTGCCAGCAGCGACACAAGTCACGATGGAAAGACCTATGGCTACACCTTC. It yields the protein CASSDTSHDGKTYGYTF.

This clonotype has a handful of counts. This is likely an artifact of a read error, given a far larger clone one base away. The chain couples TRBV27 to TRBJ2-4, with a weak D call TRBD2 (6 bases). Germline V gene sequence: CDR1 MNHEY, CDR2 SMNVEV (reference sequence). This CDR3 is 13 amino acids long. In DNA, the CDR3 is TGTGCCAGCAGTTTTGGGGGGTGGGATGAGCGGTTCTTC. It translates to CASSFGGWDERFF.

Of note for this clonotype: Being one base from a much bigger clone, this may be a read error. The chain uses TRBV7-7 and TRBJ1-2; no clear D. The CDR3 runs to 17 residues. Trimming shortened V by 7 bases and J by 4 bases, and 25 bases separated the two germline ends. The germline gives CDR1 SSHAT, CDR2 FNYEAQ (reference sequence). CDR3 sequence: CASNLQHKCRKTYGYTF. The CDR3 DNA reads TGTGCCAGCAACCTTCAGCATAAGTGCCGAAAGACCTATGGCTACACCTTC.

The V gene is TRBV3-2, the J gene TRBJ2-1; the table assigns TRBD1, which was not confirmed against the DNA. TRBV3-2 counts as a pseudogene. The CDR3 totals 13 residues. The chain's CDR3 is CASSQPQRGEQFF. CDR3 nucleotides: TGTGCCAGCAGCCAGCCACAGAGGGGGGAGCAGTTCTTC.

This clonotype was observed at least ten times. The chain uses TRBV4-3 and TRBJ1-3; TRBD1 matches 7 bases. Trimming cost V 1 base and J 7 bases; bases outside gene matches: 10. The CDR3 length is 16 residues. Germline CDR1 reads LGHNA; CDR2 reads YSLEER. The CDR3 nucleotides are TGCGCCAGCAGCCAAGCGATGGGAGACAGGGCGAACACCATATATTTT. Its protein is CASSQAMGDRANTIYF.

Regarding this clonotype: This may be a read error: a much more frequent sequence differs by one nucleotide. The chain has TRBV24-1 and TRBJ2-7; possibly TRBD1 for D (6 bases). Trimming stripped 11 bases from V and 2 bases from J, with 15 bases between. The CDR3 is made up of 13 amino acids. Looked up from germline, CDR1 is KGHDR and CDR2 is SFDVKD. The CDR3 is CAIYSWGPYEQYF. In DNA form, the CDR3 reads TGTGCCATCTATTCCTGGGGGCCCTACGAGCAGTACTTC.

This clonotype was found many times. The chain joins TRBV7-3 to TRBJ2-1; D possibly corresponds to TRBD2 (6 bases). The CDR3 covers 16 residues. Germline lookup yields CDR1 SGHTA and CDR2 FQGTGA. V lost 3 bases and J lost 6, with 18 bases in between. CDR3 DNA sequence: TGTGCCAGCAGCTTTTTGAACACCGGGAGATCCAATGAGCAGTTCTTC. It specifies CASSFLNTGRSNEQFF.

This clonotype occurred many times. CDR3 amino acids: CASSARAHYEQYF. CDR3 DNA sequence: TGTGCCAGCAGTGCCAGGGCCCATTACGAGCAGTACTTC. The chain is built from TRBV6-1 and TRBJ2-7, with a possible D match to TRBD1 (5 bases). The V and J ends lost 4 bases and 4 bases respectively, with 11 bases between them. The length of the CDR3 is 13 residues. Germline-derived CDR1 and CDR2 are MNHNS and SASEGT.

This clonotype has at least ten counts. This chain uses TRBV3-1 with TRBJ1-1, with D unclear. This CDR3 spans 16 amino acids. Germline V lookup: CDR1 LGHDT, CDR2 YNNKEL (reference sequence). Trimming took 1 base from V and 4 from J, leaving 16 bases between them. CDR3 DNA sequence: TGTGCCAGCAGCCAAGCCGATCTTGGACGAAGCACTGAAGCTTTCTTT. Its translation is CASSQADLGRSTEAFF.

This clonotype was recorded at least ten times. This chain links TRBV10-1 with TRBJ1-2; D is unresolved. The CDR3 sequence is 17 residues long. Germline assignment: CDR1 WNHNN and CDR2 SYGVQD (reference sequence). Trimming left V 5 bases short and J 4 bases short, with 23 bases between. The CDR3 is CASSPRRRSRKTYGYTF. DNA of the CDR3: TGCGCCAGCAGTCCACGGCGAAGATCGCGAAAGACCTATGGCTACACCTTC.

Concerning this clonotype: A single base separates this from a much larger clone, so it may be a read error. This sequence joins TRBV6-8 and TRBJ1-2; D is undetermined. Germline values: CDR1 MNHGY, CDR2 SAAAGT. V was clipped by 4 bases and J by 4 bases, with 22 bases between them. This CDR3 comprises 17 residues. The CDR3 DNA follows: TGTGCCAGCAGTTCTTCACCACACTCTAGAAAGACCTATGGCTACACCTTC. It specifies CASSSSPHSRKTYGYTF.

A note on this clonotype: A much larger clonotype is one base distant, so this may be a read error. The chain is built from TRBV5-5 and TRBJ1-2; D unclear. CDR3 length equals 16 residues. From germline, CDR1 is SGHKS and CDR2 YYEKEE (reference sequence). The CDR3 reads CTSKLNVSRKTYGYTF. The CDR3 DNA follows: TGTACCAGCAAGTTAAATGTCTCGCGAAAGACCTATGGCTACACCTTC.

About this clonotype itself: Possible read error: a much larger clone is one base away. The gene calls are TRBV7-6 and TRBJ1-3; the D is unclear. CDR3 size: 17 residues. Looked up from germline, CDR1 is SGHVS and CDR2 is FNYEAQ. Trimming left V 1 base short and J 0 bases short, with 13 bases between. CDR3 protein: CASSLEGSGFSGNTIYF. The CDR3 DNA reads TGTGCCAGCAGCTTAGAGGGCAGCGGATTCTCTGGAAACACCATATATTTT.